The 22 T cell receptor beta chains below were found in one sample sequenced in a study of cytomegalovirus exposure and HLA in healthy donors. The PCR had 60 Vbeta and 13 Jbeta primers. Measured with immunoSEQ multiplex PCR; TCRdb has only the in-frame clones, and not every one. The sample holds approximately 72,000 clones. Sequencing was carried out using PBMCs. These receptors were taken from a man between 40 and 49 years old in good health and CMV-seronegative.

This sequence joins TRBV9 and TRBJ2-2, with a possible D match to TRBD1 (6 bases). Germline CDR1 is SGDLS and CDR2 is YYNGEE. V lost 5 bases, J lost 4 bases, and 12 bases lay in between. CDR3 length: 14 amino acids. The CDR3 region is CASSLRGSTGELFF. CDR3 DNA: TGTGCCAGCAGTCTCAGGGGCAGCACCGGGGAGCTGTTTTTT.

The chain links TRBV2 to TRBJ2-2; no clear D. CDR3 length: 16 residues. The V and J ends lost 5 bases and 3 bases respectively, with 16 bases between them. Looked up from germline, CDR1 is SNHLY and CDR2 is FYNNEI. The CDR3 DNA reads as TGTGCCAGCAGTACCCCCGACAACCTACACACCGGGGAGCTGTTTTTT. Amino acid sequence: CASSTPDNLHTGELFF.

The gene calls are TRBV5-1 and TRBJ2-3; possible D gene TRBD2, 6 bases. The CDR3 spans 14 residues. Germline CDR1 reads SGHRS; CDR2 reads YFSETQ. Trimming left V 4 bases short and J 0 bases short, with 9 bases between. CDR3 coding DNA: TGCGCCAGCAGCGCCGGGACTAGCACAGATACGCAGTATTTT. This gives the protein CASSAGTSTDTQYF.

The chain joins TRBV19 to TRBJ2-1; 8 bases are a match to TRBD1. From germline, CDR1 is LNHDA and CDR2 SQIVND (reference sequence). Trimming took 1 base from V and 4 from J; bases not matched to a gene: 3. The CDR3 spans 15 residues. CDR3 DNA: TGTGCCAGTAGTATAGGGCAGGGGGCATACAATGAGCAGTTCTTC. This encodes CASSIGQGAYNEQFF.

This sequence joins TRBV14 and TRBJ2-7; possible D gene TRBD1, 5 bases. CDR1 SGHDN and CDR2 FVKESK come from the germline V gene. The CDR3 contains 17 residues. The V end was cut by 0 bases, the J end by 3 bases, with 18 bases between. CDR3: CASSQDFVGPRGYEQYF. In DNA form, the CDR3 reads TGTGCCAGCAGCCAAGACTTTGTGGGGCCACGAGGCTACGAGCAGTACTTC.

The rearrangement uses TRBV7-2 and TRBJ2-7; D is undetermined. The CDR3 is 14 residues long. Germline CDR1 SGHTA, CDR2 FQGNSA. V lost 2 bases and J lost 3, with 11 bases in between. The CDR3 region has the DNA TGTGCCAGCAGCTTAACGGCGTCGGGCTACGAGCAGTACTTC. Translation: CASSLTASGYEQYF.

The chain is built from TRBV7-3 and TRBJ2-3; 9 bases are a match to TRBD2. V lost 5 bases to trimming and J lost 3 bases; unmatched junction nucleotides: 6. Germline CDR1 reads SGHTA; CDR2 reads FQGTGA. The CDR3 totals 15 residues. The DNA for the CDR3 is TGTGCCAGCAGCAAGCAGAGCGGGGGGACAGATACGCAGTATTTT. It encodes CASSKQSGGTDTQYF.

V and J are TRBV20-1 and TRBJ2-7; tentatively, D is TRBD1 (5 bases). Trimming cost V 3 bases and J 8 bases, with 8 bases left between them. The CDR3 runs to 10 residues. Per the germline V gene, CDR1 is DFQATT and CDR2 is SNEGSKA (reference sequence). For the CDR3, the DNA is TGCAGTGCTAGGTGGACACAGCAGTACTTC. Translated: CSARWTQQYF.

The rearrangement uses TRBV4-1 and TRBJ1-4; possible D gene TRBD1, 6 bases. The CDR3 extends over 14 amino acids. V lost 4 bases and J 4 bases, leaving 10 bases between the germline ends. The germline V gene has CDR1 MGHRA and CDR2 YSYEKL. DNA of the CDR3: TGCGCCAGCAGCCCTGACAGGAGTAATGAAAAACTGTTTTTT. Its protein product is CASSPDRSNEKLFF.

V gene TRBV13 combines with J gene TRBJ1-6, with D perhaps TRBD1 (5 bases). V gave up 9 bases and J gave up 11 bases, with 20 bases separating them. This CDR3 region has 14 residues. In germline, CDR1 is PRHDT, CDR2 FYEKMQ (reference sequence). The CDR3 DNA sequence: TGTGCCAGTACCGGGGGTGAGGGGATGACACCCCTCCACTTT. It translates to CASTGGEGMTPLHF.

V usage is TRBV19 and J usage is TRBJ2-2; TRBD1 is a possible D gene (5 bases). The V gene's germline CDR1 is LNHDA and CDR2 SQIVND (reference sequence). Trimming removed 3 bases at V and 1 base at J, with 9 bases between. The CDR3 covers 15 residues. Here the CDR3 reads CASSMTQVNTGELFF. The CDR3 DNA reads TGTGCCAGTAGTATGACACAGGTGAACACCGGGGAGCTGTTTTTT. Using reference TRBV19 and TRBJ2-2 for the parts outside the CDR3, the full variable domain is DGGITQSPKYLFRKEGQNVTLSCEQNLNHDAMYWYRQDPGQGLRLIYYSQIVNDFQKGDIAEGYSVSREKKESFPLTVTSAQKNPTAFYLCASSMTQVNTGELFFGEGSRLTVL.

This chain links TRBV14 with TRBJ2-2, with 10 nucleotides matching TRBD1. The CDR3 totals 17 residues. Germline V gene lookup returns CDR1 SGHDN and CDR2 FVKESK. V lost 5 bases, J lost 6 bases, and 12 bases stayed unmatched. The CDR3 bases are TGTGCCAGCAGCGGCCGGGACAGGGGATTTTTTGCCGGGGAGCTGTTTTTT. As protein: CASSGRDRGFFAGELFF.

This chain's CDR3 is CASRDAENGVSPLHF. The DNA of the CDR3 is TGTGCCAGCAGAGATGCCGAAAATGGAGTTTCGCCCCTCCACTTT. The chain couples TRBV28 to TRBJ1-6; D gene ambiguous. The CDR3 sequence is 15 residues long. Germline CDR1 and CDR2: MDHEN and SYDVKM. The V end was cut by 6 bases, the J end by 13 bases, with 22 bases between.

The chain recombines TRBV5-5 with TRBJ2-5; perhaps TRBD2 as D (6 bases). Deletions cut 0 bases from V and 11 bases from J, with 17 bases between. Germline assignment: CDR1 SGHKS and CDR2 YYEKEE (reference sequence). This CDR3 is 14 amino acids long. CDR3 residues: CASSLGGVPLEQYF. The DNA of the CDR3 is TGTGCCAGCAGCTTGGGGGGGGTTCCCTTGGAGCAGTACTTC.

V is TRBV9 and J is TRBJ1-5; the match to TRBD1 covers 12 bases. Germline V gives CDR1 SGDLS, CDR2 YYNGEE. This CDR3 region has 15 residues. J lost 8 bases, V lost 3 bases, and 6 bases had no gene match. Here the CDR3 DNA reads TGTGCCAGCAGCGGGGGGACAGGGGGCATGGAGCCCCAGCATTTT. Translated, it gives CASSGGTGGMEPQHF.

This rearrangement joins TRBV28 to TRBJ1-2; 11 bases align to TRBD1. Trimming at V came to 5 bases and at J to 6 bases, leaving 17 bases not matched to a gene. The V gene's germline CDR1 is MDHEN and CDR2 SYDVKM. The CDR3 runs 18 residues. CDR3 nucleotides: TGTGCCAGCAGTCTCATACCCCGGACAGGGGGCGGGCGGAATGGCTACACCTTC. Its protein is CASSLIPRTGGGRNGYTF.

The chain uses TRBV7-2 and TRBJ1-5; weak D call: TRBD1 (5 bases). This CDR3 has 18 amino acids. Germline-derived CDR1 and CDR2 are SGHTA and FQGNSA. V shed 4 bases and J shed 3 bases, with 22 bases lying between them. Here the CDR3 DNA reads TGTGCCAGCAGCTCGGGTCGTGGTCAACAAGGGGCCAATCAGCCCCAGCATTTT. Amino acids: CASSSGRGQQGANQPQHF.

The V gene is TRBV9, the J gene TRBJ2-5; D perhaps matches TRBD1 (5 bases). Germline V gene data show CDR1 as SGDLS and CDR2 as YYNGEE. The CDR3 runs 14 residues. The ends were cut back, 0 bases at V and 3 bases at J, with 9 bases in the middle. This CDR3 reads CASSVAGLEETQYF. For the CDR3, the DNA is TGTGCCAGCAGCGTAGCAGGGTTGGAAGAGACCCAGTACTTC.

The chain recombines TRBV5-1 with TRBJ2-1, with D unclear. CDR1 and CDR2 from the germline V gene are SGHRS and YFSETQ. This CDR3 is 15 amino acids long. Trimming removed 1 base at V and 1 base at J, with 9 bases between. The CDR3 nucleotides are TGCGCCAGCAGCTTGACAGCAGAGTCCTACAATGAGCAGTTCTTC. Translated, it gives CASSLTAESYNEQFF.

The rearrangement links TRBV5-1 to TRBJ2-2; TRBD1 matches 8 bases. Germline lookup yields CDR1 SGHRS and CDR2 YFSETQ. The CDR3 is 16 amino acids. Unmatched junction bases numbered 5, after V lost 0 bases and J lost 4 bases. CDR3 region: CASSLGTGSGTGELFF. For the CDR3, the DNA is TGCGCCAGCAGCTTGGGGACAGGGAGTGGCACCGGGGAGCTGTTTTTT.

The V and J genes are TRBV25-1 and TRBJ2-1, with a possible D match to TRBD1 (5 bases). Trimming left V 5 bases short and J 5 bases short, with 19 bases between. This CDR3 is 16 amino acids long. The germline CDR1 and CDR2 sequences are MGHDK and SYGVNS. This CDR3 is CASSSPRVQVDNEQFF. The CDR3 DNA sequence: TGTGCCAGCAGTTCACCCAGGGTACAGGTTGACAATGAGCAGTTCTTC.

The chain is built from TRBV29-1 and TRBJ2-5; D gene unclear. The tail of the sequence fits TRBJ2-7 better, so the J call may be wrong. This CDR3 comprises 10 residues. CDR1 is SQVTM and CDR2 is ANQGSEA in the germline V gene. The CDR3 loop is CSVAGPEQYF. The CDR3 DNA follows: TGCAGCGTTGCCGGTCCCGAGCAGTACTTC.